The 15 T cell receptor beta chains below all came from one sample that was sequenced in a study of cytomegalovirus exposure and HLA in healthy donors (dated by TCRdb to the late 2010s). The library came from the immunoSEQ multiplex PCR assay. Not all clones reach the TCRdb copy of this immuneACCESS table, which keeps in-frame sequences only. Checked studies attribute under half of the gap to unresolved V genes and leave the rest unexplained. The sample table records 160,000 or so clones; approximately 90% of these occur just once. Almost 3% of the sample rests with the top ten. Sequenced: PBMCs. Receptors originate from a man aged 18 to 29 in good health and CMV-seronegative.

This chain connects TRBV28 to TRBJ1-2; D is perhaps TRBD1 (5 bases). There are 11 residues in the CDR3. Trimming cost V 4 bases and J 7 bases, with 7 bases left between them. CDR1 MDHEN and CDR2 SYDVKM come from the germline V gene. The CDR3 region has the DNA TGTGCCAGCAGTTCAGGGATTGGCTACACCTTC. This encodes CASSSGIGYTF.

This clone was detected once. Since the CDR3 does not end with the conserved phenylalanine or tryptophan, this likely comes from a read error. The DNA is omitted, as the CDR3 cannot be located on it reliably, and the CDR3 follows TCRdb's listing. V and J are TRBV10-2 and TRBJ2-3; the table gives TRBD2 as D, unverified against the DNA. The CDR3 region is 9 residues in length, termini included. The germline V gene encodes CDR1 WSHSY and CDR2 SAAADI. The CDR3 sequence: CASSETHPL.

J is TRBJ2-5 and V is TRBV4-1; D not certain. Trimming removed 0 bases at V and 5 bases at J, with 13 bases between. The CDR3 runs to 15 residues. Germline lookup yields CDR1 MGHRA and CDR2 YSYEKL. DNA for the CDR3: TGCGCCAGCAGCCAAGATCCCCTTAACGAGGAGACCCAGTACTTC. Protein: CASSQDPLNEETQYF.

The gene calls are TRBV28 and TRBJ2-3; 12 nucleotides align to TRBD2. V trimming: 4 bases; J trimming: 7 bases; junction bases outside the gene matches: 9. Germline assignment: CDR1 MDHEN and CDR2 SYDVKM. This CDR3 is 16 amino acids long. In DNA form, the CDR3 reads TGTGCCAGCAGTTCTTCACTAGCGGGGGGCCATTATACGCAGTATTTT. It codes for CASSSSLAGGHYTQYF.

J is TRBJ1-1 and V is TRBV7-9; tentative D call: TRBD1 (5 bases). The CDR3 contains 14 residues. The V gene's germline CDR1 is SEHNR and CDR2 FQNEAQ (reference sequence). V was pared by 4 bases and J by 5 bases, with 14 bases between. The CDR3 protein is CASSSGSGRTEAFF. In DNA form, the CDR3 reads TGTGCCAGCAGCTCGGGTTCAGGGAGGACTGAAGCTTTCTTT.

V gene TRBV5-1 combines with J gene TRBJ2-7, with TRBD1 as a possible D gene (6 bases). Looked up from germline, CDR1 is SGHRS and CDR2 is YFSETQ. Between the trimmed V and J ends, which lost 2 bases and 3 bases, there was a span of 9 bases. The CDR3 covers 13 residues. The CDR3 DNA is TGCGCCAGCAGCTTAGAAGGGGGCTACGAGCAGTACGTC. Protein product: CASSLEGGYEQYV.

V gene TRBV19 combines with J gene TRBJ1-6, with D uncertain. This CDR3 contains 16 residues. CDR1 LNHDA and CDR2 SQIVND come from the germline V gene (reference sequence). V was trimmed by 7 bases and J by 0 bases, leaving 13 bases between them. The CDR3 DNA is TGTGCCAGTAAGGAGGGAATGAGCTCCTATAATTCACCCCTCCACTTT. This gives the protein CASKEGMSSYNSPLHF.

The CDR3 protein is CASSPGTPINYGYTF. For the CDR3, the DNA is TGTGCCAGCAGCCCCGGGACACCAATTAACTATGGCTACACCTTC. The chain joins TRBV6-5 to TRBJ1-2; D perhaps matches TRBD1 (6 bases). Per germline, CDR1 MNHEY and CDR2 SVGAGI. The CDR3 contains 15 residues. V lost 6 bases and J lost 1, with 15 bases in between.

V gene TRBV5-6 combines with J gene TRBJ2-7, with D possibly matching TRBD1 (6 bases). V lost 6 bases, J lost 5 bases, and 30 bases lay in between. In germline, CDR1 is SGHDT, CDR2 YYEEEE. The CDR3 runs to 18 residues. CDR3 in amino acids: CASNPDSAEERTPNEQYF. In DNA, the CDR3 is TGTGCCAGCAACCCGGACAGCGCCGAAGAAAGAACCCCTAACGAGCAGTACTTC.

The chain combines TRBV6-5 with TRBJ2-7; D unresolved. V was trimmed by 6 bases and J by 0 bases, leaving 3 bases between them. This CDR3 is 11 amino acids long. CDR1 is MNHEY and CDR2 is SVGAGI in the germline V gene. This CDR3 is CASSRSYEQYF. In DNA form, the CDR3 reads TGTGCCAGCAGCCGCTCCTACGAGCAGTACTTC.

CDR3 in DNA: TGTGCCACCGGGGGGCTAGCGGCCTCCTACGAGCAGTACTTC. It translates to CATGGLAASYEQYF. This sequence joins TRBV10-3 and TRBJ2-7, with D perhaps TRBD2 (7 bases). Germline CDR1 reads ENHRY; CDR2 reads SYGVKD. V dropped 10 bases and J dropped 0 bases, with 16 bases sitting between them. The CDR3 consists of 14 residues.

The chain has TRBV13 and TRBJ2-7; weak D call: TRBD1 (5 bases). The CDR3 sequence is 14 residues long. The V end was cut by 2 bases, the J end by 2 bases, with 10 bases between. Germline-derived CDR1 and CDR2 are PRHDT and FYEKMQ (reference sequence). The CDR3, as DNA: TGTGCCAGCAGCTTACAACACAGGCCCTACGAGCAGTACTTC. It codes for CASSLQHRPYEQYF.

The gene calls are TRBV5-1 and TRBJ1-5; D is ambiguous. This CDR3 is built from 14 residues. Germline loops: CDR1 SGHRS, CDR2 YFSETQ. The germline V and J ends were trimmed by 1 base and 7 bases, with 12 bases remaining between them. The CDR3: CASSLSGEGQPQHF. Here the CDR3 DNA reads TGCGCCAGCAGCTTGAGCGGGGAAGGACAGCCCCAGCATTTT.

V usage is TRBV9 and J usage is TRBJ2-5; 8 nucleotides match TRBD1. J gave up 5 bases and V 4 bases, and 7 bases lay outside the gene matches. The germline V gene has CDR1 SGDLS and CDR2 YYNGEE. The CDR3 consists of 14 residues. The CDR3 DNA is TGTGCCAGCAGCCCGCCAAGGACAGGGGAGACCCAGTACTTC. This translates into CASSPPRTGETQYF.

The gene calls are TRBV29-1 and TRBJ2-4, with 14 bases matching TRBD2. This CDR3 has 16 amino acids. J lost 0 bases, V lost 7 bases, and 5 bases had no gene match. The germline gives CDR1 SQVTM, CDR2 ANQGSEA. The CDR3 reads CSARTSGRIAKNIQYF. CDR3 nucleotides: TGCAGCGCCCGGACTAGCGGGAGGATAGCCAAAAACATTCAGTACTTC.